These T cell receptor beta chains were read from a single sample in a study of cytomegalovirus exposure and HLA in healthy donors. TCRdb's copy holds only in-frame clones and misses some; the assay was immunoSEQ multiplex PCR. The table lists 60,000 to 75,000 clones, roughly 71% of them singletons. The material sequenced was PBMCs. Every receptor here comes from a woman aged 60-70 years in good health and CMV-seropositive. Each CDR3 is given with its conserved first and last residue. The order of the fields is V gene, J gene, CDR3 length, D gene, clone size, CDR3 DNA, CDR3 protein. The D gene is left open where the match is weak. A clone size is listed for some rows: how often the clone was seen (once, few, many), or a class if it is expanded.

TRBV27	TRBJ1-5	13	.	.	TGTGCCAGCAGTCCAGCCACCCGGGGACCCCAGCATTTT	CASSPATRGPQHF
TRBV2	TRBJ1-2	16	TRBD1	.	TGTGCCAGCAGTGAGCTGGACAGGGGATATACCTATGGCTACACCTTC	CASSELDRGYTYGYTF
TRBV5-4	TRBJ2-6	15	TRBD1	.	TGTGCCAGCAGCGGGGACAGGGTTGGGGCCAACGTCCTGACTTTC	CASSGDRVGANVLTF
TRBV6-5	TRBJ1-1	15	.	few	TGTGCCAGCAGTCCGCGATCCGCGGGGAACACTGAAGCTTTCTTT	CASSPRSAGNTEAFF
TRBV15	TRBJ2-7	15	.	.	TGTGCCACCAGCAGAGGGACTGCAAGCTCCTACGAGCAGTACTTC	CATSRGTASSYEQYF
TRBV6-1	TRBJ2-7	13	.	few	TGTGCCAGCACCCAGACAGATTTCTACGAGCAGTACTTC	CASTQTDFYEQYF
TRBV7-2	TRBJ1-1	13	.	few	TGTGCCACCGGGTTAACATATAACACTGAAGCTTTCTTT	CATGLTYNTEAFF
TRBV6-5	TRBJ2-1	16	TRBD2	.	TGTGCCAGCAGTTACTCGTCTAGCGGGAGATACAATGAGCAGTTCTTC	CASSYSSSGRYNEQFF
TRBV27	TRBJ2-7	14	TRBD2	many	TGTGCCAGCAGTTTAGCGGGGGGGCCATACGAGCAGTACTTC	CASSLAGGPYEQYF
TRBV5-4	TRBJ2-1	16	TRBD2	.	TGTGCCAGCAGCTTGGCGGGGGGTATGTCCTACAATGAGCAGTTCTTC	CASSLAGGMSYNEQFF
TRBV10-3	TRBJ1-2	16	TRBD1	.	TGTGCCATCAGTGGGGGTCTGGACAGGTCGAACTATGGCTACACCTTC	CAISGGLDRSNYGYTF
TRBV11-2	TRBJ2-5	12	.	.	TGTGCCAGCTCACTTTCCCGTGAGACCCAGTACTTC	CASSLSRETQYF
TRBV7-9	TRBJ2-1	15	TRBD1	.	TGTGCCAGCAGCTTCGGGGACAGGGCCTACAATGAGCAGTTCTTC	CASSFGDRAYNEQFF
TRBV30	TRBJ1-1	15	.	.	TGTGCCTGGGAACCACCCGGGGGGAGAACCTCTGAAGCTTTCTTT	CAWEPPGGRTSEAFF
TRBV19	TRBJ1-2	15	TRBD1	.	TGTGCCAGTAGTAAATCCGGGACAGCTAACTATGGCTACACCTTC	CASSKSGTANYGYTF
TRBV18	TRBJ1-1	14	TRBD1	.	TGTGCCAGCTCACTGGGGACAGCGAACACTGAAGCTTTCTTT	CASSLGTANTEAFF
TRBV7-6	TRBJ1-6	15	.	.	TGTGCCAGCAGCCACAGGGACTCCTATAATTCACCCCTCCACTTT	CASSHRDSYNSPLHF
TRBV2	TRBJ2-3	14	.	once	TGTGCCAGCAGTGAACGAGGAGTCTGGGATACGCAGTATTTT	CASSERGVWDTQYF
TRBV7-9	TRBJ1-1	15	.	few	TGTGCCAGCAGCGCCACACGGGTGGAGGGCACTGAAGCTTTCTTT	CASSATRVEGTEAFF
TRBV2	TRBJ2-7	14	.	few	TGTGCCAGCACGGGCGGGAAAAGGACCTACGAGCAGTACTTC	CASTGGKRTYEQYF
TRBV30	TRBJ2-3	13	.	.	TGTGCCTGGAGTTACGGAGGGACAGATACGCAGTATTTT	CAWSYGGTDTQYF
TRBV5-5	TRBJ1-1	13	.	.	TGTGCCAGCAACCAGTGGGGGGACACTGAAGCTTTCTTT	CASNQWGDTEAFF
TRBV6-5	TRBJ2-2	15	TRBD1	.	TGTGCCAGCCACTTGGCAGGGGGCAATGGCGGGGAGCTGTTTTTT	CASHLAGGNGGELFF
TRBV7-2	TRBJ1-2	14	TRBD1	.	TGTGCCAGCAGCCTAGGACAGGGGGTATATGGCTACACCTTC	CASSLGQGVYGYTF
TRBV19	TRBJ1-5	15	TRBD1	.	TGTGCCAGTAGTCCGGAACAGGGGTCCAATCAGCCCCAGCATTTT	CASSPEQGSNQPQHF
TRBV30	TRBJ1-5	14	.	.	TGTGCCTGGAACAGGGACCCGGGGGGTCAGCCCCAGCATTTT	CAWNRDPGGQPQHF
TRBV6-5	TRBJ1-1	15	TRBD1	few	TGTGCCAGCAGTAAGGGACAGGGGTTGAACACTGAAGCTTTCTTT	CASSKGQGLNTEAFF
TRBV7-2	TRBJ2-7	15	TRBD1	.	TGTGCCAGCAGCCCCGGACAGGGGGGATTTTTCGAGCAGTACTTC	CASSPGQGGFFEQYF
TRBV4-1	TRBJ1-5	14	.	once	TGCGCCAGCAGCCTCGGACTGAACAATCAGCCCCAGCATTTT	CASSLGLNNQPQHF
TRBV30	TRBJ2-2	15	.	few	TGTGCCTGGAGTGTAGCCACAGTTAACACCGGGGAGCTGTTTTTT	CAWSVATVNTGELFF
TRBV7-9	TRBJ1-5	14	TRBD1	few	TGTGCCAGCAGCGGGGGACAGAGAAATCAGCCCCAGCATTTT	CASSGGQRNQPQHF
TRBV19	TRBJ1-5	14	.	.	TGTGCCAGTAGTATACGCGGCCTCAATCAGCCCCAGCATTTT	CASSIRGLNQPQHF
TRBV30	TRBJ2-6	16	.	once	TGTGCCTGGAGTGTTCAGGGCAGCTCTGGGGCCAACGTCCTGACTTTC	CAWSVQGSSGANVLTF
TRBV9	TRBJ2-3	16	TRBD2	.	TGTGCCAGCAGCGTAGCCCCTAGCGGGGGCACAGATACGCAGTATTTT	CASSVAPSGGTDTQYF
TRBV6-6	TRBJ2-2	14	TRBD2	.	TGTGCCAGCACCGGGGCGGGGGGCACCGGGGAGCTGTTTTTT	CASTGAGGTGELFF
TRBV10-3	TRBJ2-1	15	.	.	TGTGCCATCAGCGGGACATTGGGGTCATACAATGAGCAGTTCTTC	CAISGTLGSYNEQFF
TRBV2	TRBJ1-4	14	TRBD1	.	TGTGCCAGCAGTCCGGGACAGCTAAATGAAAAACTGTTTTTT	CASSPGQLNEKLFF
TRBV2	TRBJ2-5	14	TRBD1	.	TGTGCCAGTTATTTGACAGGGGGCGAGGAGACCCAGTACTTC	CASYLTGGEETQYF
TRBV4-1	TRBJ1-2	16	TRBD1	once	TGCGCCAGCAGCCAAGATCAGAGGACAGGGTTGGATGGCTACACCTTC	CASSQDQRTGLDGYTF
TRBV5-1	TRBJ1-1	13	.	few	TGCGCCAGCAGCTCGACAGCGAACACTGAAGCTTTCTTT	CASSSTANTEAFF
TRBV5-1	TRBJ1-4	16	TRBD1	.	TGCGCCAGCAGCCGGACTGGGACAGGCAGGAATGAAAAACTGTTTTTT	CASSRTGTGRNEKLFF
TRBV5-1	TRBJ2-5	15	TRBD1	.	TGCGCCAGCAGATATGACAGGGGAGGCGAAGAGACCCAGTACTTC	CASRYDRGGEETQYF